A selection of T cell receptor beta chains follows, all from one sample in a study of blood T cell repertoires in COVID-19. Sequencing used immunoSEQ multiplex PCR; TCRdb keeps in-frame clones, though not all of them. This table has roughly 170,000 clones, 79% appearing once. The sample comprised peripheral blood. These receptors were obtained from a woman aged 55 to 70 with COVID-19, enrolled during active disease. CDR3s include the opening cysteine and the closing phenylalanine or tryptophan. A D gene is named only where the DNA matches it firmly. Clone size appears in some rows only: once, few, many, or a class for an expanded clone.

length,D,J,V,size,CDR3,DNA
14,NA,TRBJ2-7,TRBV27,NA,CASSFAPGNNEQYF,TGTGCCAGCAGTTTCGCCCCGGGGAACAACGAGCAGTACTTC
16,NA,TRBJ2-7,TRBV19,NA,CASSRSGRQETYEQYF,TGTGCCAGTAGTCGATCGGGGAGACAGGAAACCTACGAGCAGTACTTC
15,TRBD2,TRBJ2-1,TRBV3-1/TRBV3-2,NA,CASSALAGGDGEQFF,TGTGCCAGCAGCGCCCTAGCGGGAGGTGATGGGGAGCAGTTCTTC
13,TRBD1,TRBJ2-7,TRBV28,NA,CASRGTGAYEQYF,TGTGCCAGCAGAGGGACAGGCGCCTACGAGCAGTACTTC
14,TRBD2,TRBJ2-3,TRBV6-4,NA,CATSSGGSTDTQYF,TGTGCCACTTCCAGCGGGGGTAGCACAGATACGCAGTATTTT
14,TRBD2,TRBJ2-3,TRBV9,once,CASSDSGSTDTQYF,TGTGCCAGCAGCGATAGCGGGAGCACAGATACGCAGTATTTT
14,TRBD1,TRBJ1-1,TRBV6-6,NA,CASSRSGGNTEAFF,TGTGCCAGCAGTCGATCAGGGGGCAATACTGAAGCTTTCTTT
17,TRBD2,TRBJ2-7,TRBV4-2,NA,CASSQERGLAGSDEQYF,TGTGCCAGCAGCCAAGAACGCGGGCTAGCGGGATCGGACGAGCAGTACTTC
15,TRBD2,TRBJ2-1,TRBV4-3,NA,CASSQDLAGSNEQFF,TGCGCCAGCAGCCAAGATTTAGCGGGATCCAATGAGCAGTTCTTC
14,TRBD1,TRBJ1-6,TRBV6-6,once,CASRLTGADSPLHF,TGTGCCAGCAGGTTGACAGGGGCGGATTCACCCCTCCACTTT
16,TRBD2,TRBJ2-5,TRBV19,once,CASSASGLAVQETQYF,TGTGCCAGTAGTGCCTCGGGACTAGCGGTTCAAGAGACCCAGTACTTC
12,TRBD1,TRBJ1-2,TRBV7-2,NA,CASSRTGRGYTF,TGTGCCAGCAGTCGGACAGGGAGAGGCTACACCTTC
18,TRBD1,TRBJ2-3,TRBV7-6,NA,CASSLGTGRRASTDTQYF,TGTGCCAGCAGCTTAGGGACAGGGAGGCGAGCAAGCACAGATACGCAGTATTTT
16,TRBD1,TRBJ1-4,TRBV18,NA,CASSPGQGIRNEKLFF,TGTGCCAGCTCACCGGGACAGGGAATAAGAAATGAAAAACTGTTTTTT
13,NA,TRBJ1-1,TRBV9,once,CASSVDPGGYAFF,TGTGCCAGCAGCGTAGATCCTGGAGGGTACGCTTTCTTT
13,NA,TRBJ1-2,TRBV7-7,NA,CASSLGRVDGYTF,TGTGCTAGCAGCTTAGGCAGGGTGGATGGCTACACCTTC
15,NA,TRBJ2-1,TRBV11-2,NA,CASSLGPPTSFEQFF,TGTGCCAGCAGCTTAGGCCCCCCGACTAGTTTTGAGCAGTTCTTC
17,TRBD1,TRBJ1-1,TRBV6-4,few,CASLRPGTGDRGTEAFF,TGTGCCAGCCTGAGACCCGGGACAGGGGATCGAGGCACTGAAGCTTTCTTT
15,TRBD2,TRBJ2-5,TRBV5-4,NA,CASSRAGAIRETQYF,TGTGCCAGCAGCCGAGCGGGGGCAATAAGAGAGACCCAGTACTTC
15,NA,TRBJ2-1,TRBV7-3,NA,CASSLNQGPYNEQFF,TGTGCCAGCAGCTTAAACCAGGGTCCATACAATGAGCAGTTCTTC
14,NA,TRBJ1-1,TRBV6-2/TRBV6-3,NA,CASSFTGGGTEAFF,TGTGCCAGCAGTTTTACGGGGGGAGGTACTGAAGCTTTCTTT
13,NA,TRBJ2-2,TRBV6-5,NA,CASSYQNTGELFF,TGTGCCAGCAGTTACCAGAACACCGGGGAGCTGTTTTTT
17,TRBD2,TRBJ2-5,TRBV9,NA,CASSPGPGGASGETQYF,TGTGCCAGCAGCCCCGGACCCGGGGGGGCATCAGGGGAGACCCAGTACTTC